The 14 T cell receptor beta chains below come from one sample, sequenced in a study of T cells in localized non-small cell lung cancer. Measured with immunoSEQ multiplex PCR; TCRdb has only the in-frame clones, and not every one. The data hold around 30,000 clones, with 94% observed a single time. Here the sequenced sample was peripheral blood, taken before any cancer treatment. The receptors derive from a woman aged 40-70 years with stage I lung adenocarcinoma.

This clone turned up a few times. V usage is TRBV2 and J usage is TRBJ1-2; D call uncertain. Germline V gene sequence: CDR1 SNHLY, CDR2 FYNNEI. The CDR3 is 14 residues long. Trimming shortened V by 2 bases and J by 9 bases, and 16 bases separated the two germline ends. The DNA of the CDR3 is TGTGCCAGCAGTGAACTCGGTGGCCCTATTAGCTACACCTTC. Amino acid sequence: CASSELGGPISYTF.

The rearrangement uses TRBV7-2 and TRBJ2-5; no firm D call. CDR3 size: 13 residues. Trimming shortened V by 5 bases and J by 5 bases, and 12 bases separated the two germline ends. Per the germline V gene, CDR1 is SGHTA and CDR2 is FQGNSA. The CDR3 loop is CASSGSRRETQYF. CDR3 DNA sequence: TGTGCCAGCAGCGGCTCCAGAAGGGAGACCCAGTACTTC. Drawing the rest from reference TRBV7-2 and TRBJ2-5, the complete variable domain is GAGVSQSPSNKVTEKGKDVELRCDPISGHTALYWYRQSLGQGLEFLIYFQGNSAPDKSGLPSDRFSAERTGGSVSTLTIQRTQQEDSAVYLCASSGSRRETQYFGPGTRLLVL.

The V call is TRBV28, the J call TRBJ1-2; 7 bases fit TRBD1. This CDR3 region has 14 residues. Germline lookup yields CDR1 MDHEN and CDR2 SYDVKM. The junction had 6 bases not matched to a gene; V was cut back by 2 bases and J by 6 bases. For the CDR3, the DNA is TGTGCCAGCAGTTTAGTAGTGACAGGGCATGGCTACACCTTC. Its protein is CASSLVVTGHGYTF.

The gene calls are TRBV28 and TRBJ2-3, with 12 bases identical to TRBD2. After removal of 6 bases from V and 2 bases from J, the junction contained 9 bases not matched to a gene. CDR1 is MDHEN, CDR2 SYDVKM, per germline. This CDR3 region has 17 residues. The CDR3, as DNA: TGTGCCAGCAGCTCCTCCGGACTAGCGGGGACCACAGATACGCAGTATTTT. The encoded protein is CASSSSGLAGTTDTQYF.

The genes are TRBV7-2 and TRBJ2-1, with D maybe TRBD2 (6 bases). The CDR3 spans 14 residues. Germline V gene lookup returns CDR1 SGHTA and CDR2 FQGNSA. The V end lost 5 bases, the J end lost 4 bases, and 12 bases lay between the germline ends. For the CDR3, the DNA is TGTGCCAGCAGCCCCCAAGGGACTTACAATGAGCAGTTCTTC. It codes for CASSPQGTYNEQFF.

CDR3 loop: CASSLGLLAGSYEQYF. DNA of the CDR3: TGTGCCAGCAGCTTAGGGTTACTAGCGGGCTCCTACGAGCAGTACTTC. The chain has TRBV7-2 and TRBJ2-7; TRBD2 matches 9 bases. The CDR3 length is 16 residues. CDR1 is SGHTA and CDR2 is FQGNSA in the germline V gene. V dropped 1 base and J dropped 0; count of bases not matched to a gene: 4.

The V and J genes are TRBV18 and TRBJ1-3; D is uncertain. The CDR3 is 14 residues long. Trimming stripped 2 bases from V and 4 bases from J, with 9 bases between. CDR1 and CDR2 from the germline V gene are KGHSH and LQKENI. Here the CDR3 DNA reads TGTGCCAGCTCACCAAAGGGAGCAGGAAACACCATATATTTT. Protein sequence: CASSPKGAGNTIYF.

This chain connects TRBV7-2 to TRBJ2-3, with D possibly being TRBD2 (6 bases). V lost 2 bases and J 4 bases, leaving 16 bases between the germline ends. Looked up from germline, CDR1 is SGHTA and CDR2 is FQGNSA. The CDR3 totals 16 residues. The CDR3 DNA is TGTGCCAGCAGCTTATACCCACCGTGGGGGGCAGATACGCAGTATTTT. It encodes CASSLYPPWGADTQYF.

The chain is built from TRBV7-9 and TRBJ1-1; D may be TRBD1 (6 bases). V was shortened by 8 bases and J by 1 base, with 14 bases between the two germline ends. Germline loops: CDR1 SEHNR, CDR2 FQNEAQ (reference sequence). This CDR3 is built from 14 residues. The CDR3 region is CASDLGGSNTEAFF. DNA of the CDR3: TGTGCCAGCGACTTAGGGGGGTCGAACACTGAAGCTTTCTTT.

The rearrangement links TRBV5-1 to TRBJ1-5; D gene ambiguous. V shed 0 bases and J shed 0 bases, with 4 bases lying between them. CDR1 and CDR2 (germline): SGHRS, YFSETQ. CDR3 length: 14 residues. CDR3 region: CASSLGYSNQPQHF. The CDR3 bases are TGCGCCAGCAGCTTGGGTTATAGCAATCAGCCCCAGCATTTT.

CDR3 DNA: TGTGCCAGCAGTTACCGTGGCTACACCTTC. It codes for CASSYRGYTF. V usage is TRBV6-6 and J usage is TRBJ1-2, with D unresolved. Germline V lookup: CDR1 MNHNY, CDR2 SVGAGI (reference sequence). Trimming stripped 2 bases from V and 7 bases from J, with 2 bases between. This CDR3 is 10 amino acids long.

The chain uses TRBV29-1 and TRBJ2-3; 7 positions agree with TRBD2. The CDR3 consists of 14 residues. Germline assignment: CDR1 SQVTM and CDR2 ANQGSEA. The V segment lost 5 bases and the J segment 5 bases; nucleotides outside the gene matches: 10. The CDR3 sequence is CSVRWREREDTQYF. The CDR3 region has the DNA TGCAGCGTTCGGTGGCGGGAGAGGGAAGATACGCAGTATTTT.

V is TRBV5-8 and J is TRBJ2-5; D is unresolved. The V and J ends lost 4 bases and 3 bases respectively, with 4 bases between them. The germline gives CDR1 SGHTS, CDR2 YDEGEE. The CDR3 consists of 11 residues. CDR3 sequence (DNA): TGTGCCAGCAGCCCTGAAGAGACCCAGTACTTC. The encoded protein is CASSPEETQYF.

The chain joins TRBV18 to TRBJ2-7, with a weak D call TRBD1 (5 bases). The germline V gene encodes CDR1 KGHSH and CDR2 LQKENI. With 0 bases removed from V and 6 bases from J, the gap between germline ends came to 9 bases. There are 13 residues in the CDR3. The CDR3 is CASSPPNQGEQYF. The DNA of the CDR3 is TGTGCCAGCTCACCACCGAATCAGGGCGAGCAGTACTTC.